Listed below are T cell receptor beta chains from one sample, sequenced in a study of shared clonotypes between healthy human individuals. Libraries were prepared by immunoSEQ multiplex PCR; TCRdb keeps only in-frame clonotypes and omits some of them. The sample lists approximately 2.5 million clones, about 92% seen once, with around 0.14% in the top ten. Sequences were obtained from naive CD4+ T cells sorted from blood. The receptors here all came from a man aged 18-30 years in good health. The CDR3 runs from the conserved cysteine through the conserved F or W. The D gene is left open where the match is weak.

j_call,d_call,v_call,cdr3_aa
TRBJ2-2,.,TRBV4-1,CASSQDRASVGTFKDTGELFF
TRBJ1-2,.,TRBV11-2,CASIKRGIGYTF
TRBJ2-2,TRBD2,TRBV5-1,CASSTGTSGVNTGELFF
TRBJ2-1,.,TRBV20-1,CSARDGLPQFF
TRBJ2-7,TRBD2,TRBV10-1,CASSGGGVSEQYF
TRBJ2-7,.,TRBV7-8,CASSLDAGEQYF
TRBJ1-4,.,TRBV13,CASSFGHNPRDNEKLFF
TRBJ2-1,TRBD2,TRBV7-9,CASSTSPGLAIYEQFF
TRBJ1-4,.,TRBV14,CASSQDGSGGAGFREKLFF
TRBJ2-5,.,TRBV2,CASSEIPRQETQYF
TRBJ1-5,.,TRBV10-2,CATTPGPNQPQHF
TRBJ1-5,.,TRBV19,CASSSPRGVSNQPQHF
TRBJ2-5,TRBD2,TRBV27,CASRGLAMETQYF
TRBJ1-1,.,TRBV30,CAWSPALEAFF
TRBJ1-6,.,TRBV27,CASSLSPYQALHF
TRBJ1-1,.,TRBV5-1,CASSLGGNMDTEVFF
TRBJ1-1,.,TRBV6-6,CASTPDRINTEAFF
TRBJ1-1,TRBD1,TRBV7-9,CASRTGTEGTEAFF
TRBJ1-5,.,TRBV5-4,CASSLDSNQPQHF
TRBJ2-1,.,TRBV7-9,CASSPRAGSYNEQFF
TRBJ2-5,TRBD2,TRBV18,CASSPRRLAGEETQYF
TRBJ2-5,.,TRBV5-1,CASSSNPQGSTETQYF
TRBJ2-7,TRBD2,TRBV11-2,CASRPLAGGGYEQYF
TRBJ2-7,.,TRBV21-1,CATPGCEQYF
TRBJ1-2,.,TRBV11-2,CASSLFTGGYTF